The TCR beta chain under discussion was sequenced for a study of shared clonotypes between healthy human individuals. Study-level background: Per donor, three plates held CD4 naive cells, three held CD4 memory, two held CD8 naive and one held CD8 memory. Points from the study as a whole: A reduction in generation probabilities was seen for non-shared clonotypes relative to those shared by all four donors.

Data came from immunoSEQ multiplex PCR; TCRdb stores just in-frame clones and leaves some out. Here the sample spans some 2,000,000 clones, 85% to 95% being singletons. Comment on this clone: The target antigen is unknown.

Input material: naive CD4+ T cells sorted from blood. The subset denotes: CD45RA+ positively selected. The TCR comes from a man between 18 and 29 years old in good health.

CDR3: CATMPGFTEAFF. The CDR3, as DNA: TGTGCCACAATGCCAGGGTTTACTGAAGCTTTCTTT. This chain joins TRBV10-3 and TRBJ1-1; tentative D call: TRBD1 (5 bases). The germline CDR1 and CDR2 sequences are ENHRY and SYGVKD. The CDR3 sequence is 12 residues long. Trimming took 10 bases from V and 5 from J, leaving 14 bases between them.